This T cell receptor beta chain was identified in a study of early T cells in non-severe SARS-CoV-2 infection. TCRdb processed the 5' RACE reads anew with MiXCR; each CDR3 protein has one entry. The sample records about 80,000 distinct CDR3 sequences, roughly 4.7% being singletons. The CDR3 loop spans 15 amino acids. After removal of 3 bases from V and 1 base from J, the junction contained 9 bases not matched to a gene. Per germline, CDR1 DFQATT and CDR2 SNEGSKA (reference sequence). This clonotype was detected many times. Sequencing was performed on whole blood, taken at baseline. The rearrangement uses TRBV20-1 and TRBJ2-7, with 7 bases aligning to TRBD2. The TCR was taken from an adult who was a healthcare worker with PCR-confirmed SARS-CoV-2 infection or an uninfected control (not recorded which). Here the CDR3 reads CSASKASGPSYEQYF. As DNA, the CDR3 is TGCAGTGCTAGTAAGGCTAGCGGACCTTCCTACGAGCAGTACTTC.